The 32 T cell receptor beta chains listed next were all sequenced from one sample in a study of blood T cell repertoires in COVID-19. The repertoire was sequenced with immunoSEQ multiplex PCR; TCRdb's copy has only in-frame clones and lacks some. The sample carries about 130,000 clones, 70% to 80% recorded once. Sequencing was carried out using peripheral blood. These TCRs come from a man aged 60 to 69 who had recovered from COVID-19.

The V and J genes are TRBV28 and TRBJ1-4; 9 positions match TRBD1. The CDR3 totals 16 residues. The junction had 10 bases not matched to a gene; V was cut back by 2 bases and J by 9 bases. CDR1 MDHEN and CDR2 SYDVKM come from the germline V gene. CDR3 DNA: TGTGCCAGCAGTTTAAGACCACAGGGGGCAAATAAAAAACTGTTTTTT. It is translated as CASSLRPQGANKKLFF.

The chain uses TRBV11-1 and TRBJ2-3; D remains ambiguous. V was shortened by 5 bases and J by 10 bases, with 10 bases between the two germline ends. The CDR3 is 11 residues long. Germline values: CDR1 SGHAT, CDR2 FQDESV (reference sequence). Written as DNA, the CDR3 is TGTGCCAGCAGCCCCAAAGAGGCGCAGTATTTT. It encodes CASSPKEAQYF.

The V gene is TRBV11-3, the J gene TRBJ2-3; 7 bases map to TRBD1. CDR1 is SGHNT and CDR2 is YENEEA in the germline V gene. V shed 5 bases, J shed 1 base, and the junction held 9 bases outside the gene matches. The CDR3 covers 16 residues. The CDR3 loop reads CASSRGQYAGTDTQYF. The CDR3 DNA reads TGTGCCAGCAGCCGGGGACAGTATGCAGGCACAGATACGCAGTATTTT. The variable domain in full, with the rest retrieved from reference TRBV11-3 and TRBJ2-3, is EAGVVQSPRYKIIEKKQPVAFWCNPISGHNTLYWYLQNLGQGPELLIRYENEEAVDDSQLPKDRFSAERLKGVDSTLKIQPAELGDSAVYLCASSRGQYAGTDTQYFGPGTRLTVL.

This clone was seen only a few times. One end of the junction is discordant with germline, which a read error may explain. The V and J genes are TRBV6-5 and TRBJ1-1; TRBD1 might be the D (6 bases). This CDR3 has 13 residues. Germline V CDR1 and CDR2: MNHEY, SVGAGI. The CDR3 loop is CASSNSGTLEAFF. CDR3 bases: TGTGCCAGCAGTAACTCCGGGACACTCGAAGCTTTCTTT.

This rearrangement joins TRBV2 to TRBJ2-5; unclear D gene. CDR1 and CDR2 (germline): SNHLY, FYNNEI. This CDR3 region has 14 residues. V was clipped by 9 bases and J by 0 bases, with 14 bases between them. The CDR3 reads CASGLRSYQETQYF. The DNA for the CDR3 is TGTGCCAGTGGCTTACGATCGTACCAAGAGACCCAGTACTTC.

J is TRBJ2-5 and V is TRBV6-1; D is undetermined. Germline V gives CDR1 MNHNS, CDR2 SASEGT. Deletions cut 0 bases from V and 4 bases from J, with 9 bases between. The CDR3 covers 14 residues. The CDR3 coding sequence is TGTGCCAGCAGTGAAGCGGGTCTAGTAGAGACCCAGTACTTC. It specifies CASSEAGLVETQYF.

This clone was recorded a few times. This sample also contains other DNA sequences that code for the same CDR3. The V gene is TRBV5-1, the J gene TRBJ1-4, with TRBD1 identical over 11 bases. V was pared by 2 bases and J by 8 bases, with 2 bases of the junction left unmatched. There are 14 residues in the CDR3. Per the germline V gene, CDR1 is SGHRS and CDR2 is YFSETQ. The CDR3 coding sequence is TGCGCCAGCAGCTTCGGACAGGGGGCGGAAAAACTGTTTTTT. Amino acid sequence: CASSFGQGAEKLFF.

CDR3 amino acids: CASSSGTYSNQPQHF. CDR3 coding DNA: TGTGCCAGCAGCTCCGGGACATATAGCAATCAGCCCCAGCATTTT. This rearrangement joins TRBV7-2 to TRBJ1-5, with a possible D match to TRBD1 (6 bases). With 4 bases removed from V and 0 bases from J, the gap between germline ends came to 10 bases. The CDR3 is 15 residues long. Germline V lookup: CDR1 SGHTA, CDR2 FQGNSA.

The J gene is TRBJ1-6, the V gene TRBV19; the match to TRBD1 covers 8 bases. Trimming cost V 7 bases and J 9 bases; bases outside gene matches: 8. The CDR3 is made up of 14 amino acids. Germline V lookup: CDR1 LNHDA, CDR2 SQIVND (reference sequence). CDR3 protein: CASTRDRSISPLHF. The CDR3 nucleotides are TGTGCCAGTACCCGGGACAGGAGCATTTCACCCCTCCACTTT. The full variable domain, with the rest looked up from reference TRBV19 and TRBJ1-6, is DGGITQSPKYLFRKEGQNVTLSCEQNLNHDAMYWYRQDPGQGLRLIYYSQIVNDFQKGDIAEGYSVSREKKESFPLTVTSAQKNPTAFYLCASTRDRSISPLHFGNGTRLTVT.

V is TRBV3-1 (or the pseudogene TRBV3-2) and J is TRBJ1-2; no clear D gene. The V end lost 4 bases, the J end lost 4 bases, and 16 bases lay between the germline ends. Germline V gene lookup returns CDR1 LGHDT and CDR2 YNNKEL (reference sequence). The CDR3 is 15 amino acids. Written as DNA, the CDR3 is TGTGCCAGCAGCCCCTTGTCTGGAGGGCCCTATGGCTACACCTTC. It is translated as CASSPLSGGPYGYTF.

This sequence joins TRBV7-9 and TRBJ1-2; no clear D gene. This CDR3 is built from 14 residues. V lost 5 bases, J lost 4 bases, and 14 bases lay in between. The V gene's germline CDR1 is SEHNR and CDR2 FQNEAQ (reference sequence). DNA of the CDR3: TGTGCCAGCAGCCCGGAAACTGACTTCTATGGCTACACCTTC. This translates into CASSPETDFYGYTF.

This sequence joins TRBV7-8 and TRBJ2-7; D perhaps matches TRBD1 (5 bases). The CDR3 length is 14 residues. With 1 base removed from V and 0 bases from J, the gap between germline ends came to 7 bases. Germline CDR1 reads SGHVS; CDR2 reads FQNEAQ. The CDR3 DNA is TGTGCCAGCAGCTTAGTCCAGGGCTCCTACGAGCAGTACTTC. Translated, it gives CASSLVQGSYEQYF.

The V gene is TRBV9, the J gene TRBJ1-1, with a weak D call TRBD1 (6 bases). Germline V gene sequence: CDR1 SGDLS, CDR2 YYNGEE. The CDR3 totals 15 residues. Trimming removed 4 bases at V and 0 bases at J, with 13 bases between. This CDR3 reads CASSPGTPMNTEAFF. CDR3 in DNA: TGTGCCAGCAGCCCAGGGACACCTATGAACACTGAAGCTTTCTTT.

This clone has just a few counts. V gene TRBV24-1 combines with J gene TRBJ1-3; D possibly corresponds to TRBD1 (5 bases). Trimming cost V 5 bases and J 4 bases, with 8 bases left between them. CDR1 and CDR2 from the germline V gene are KGHDR and SFDVKD. This CDR3 is built from 13 residues. Written as DNA, the CDR3 is TGTGCCACCAGTGCGGCAGGGGGAAACACCATATATTTT. Residues: CATSAAGGNTIYF.

The chain uses TRBV28 and TRBJ1-2; 8 nucleotides line up with TRBD1. The V gene's germline CDR1 is MDHEN and CDR2 SYDVKM. This CDR3 has 15 residues. V trimming: 1 base; J trimming: 7 bases; junction bases outside the gene matches: 8. In DNA form, the CDR3 reads TGTGCCAGCAGTTTATCGAAGACAGGGGCGGGTGGCTACACCTTC. The encoded protein is CASSLSKTGAGGYTF.

The rearrangement uses TRBV7-8 and TRBJ1-2; weak D call: TRBD1 (5 bases). The V gene lost 5 bases and the J gene lost 4 bases, with 11 bases spanning the gap. This CDR3 comprises 13 residues. Germline V lookup: CDR1 SGHVS, CDR2 FQNEAQ. CDR3 sequence reads: CASSPGFSYGYTF. The CDR3 region has the DNA TGTGCCAGCAGCCCAGGGTTCTCCTATGGCTACACCTTC.

The rearrangement links TRBV7-2 to TRBJ2-6; maybe TRBD2 (6 bases). CDR3 length: 18 amino acids. V lost 5 bases and J 0 bases, leaving 17 bases between the germline ends. Germline V gene data show CDR1 as SGHTA and CDR2 as FQGNSA. The CDR3 protein is CASSTTGDPSSGANVLTF. DNA of the CDR3: TGTGCCAGCAGCACGACGGGGGACCCTTCCTCTGGGGCCAACGTCCTGACTTTC.

As for this clone: At one of its ends the junction is not consistent with the germline gene, which may arise from a read error. The V call is TRBV7-7, the J call TRBJ2-5; 7 nucleotides align to TRBD2. CDR1 is SSHAT, CDR2 FNYEAQ, per germline (reference sequence). CDR3 length: 14 amino acids. This chain's CDR3 is CASSRPASGETQYF. The CDR3 bases are TGTGCTAGCAGCCGTCCCGCTAGCGGAGAGACCCAGTACTTC.

CDR3 sequence (DNA): TGTGCCAGCAGCTACAACCGACAGAACACCGGGGAGCTGTTTTTT. Protein: CASSYNRQNTGELFF. The chain combines TRBV11-2 with TRBJ2-2, with unresolved D. Trimming cost V 4 bases and J 1 base, with 10 bases left between them. The CDR3 length is 15 residues. Germline CDR1 SGHAT, CDR2 FQNNGV.

This sequence joins TRBV24-1 and TRBJ2-2; D not certain. CDR1 is KGHDR and CDR2 is SFDVKD in the germline V gene. The CDR3 totals 14 residues. Trimming took 4 bases from V and 5 from J, leaving 10 bases between them. CDR3 amino acids: CATSDTTSTGELFF. The CDR3 nucleotides read TGTGCCACCAGTGACACTACTTCAACCGGGGAGCTGTTTTTT.

This chain links TRBV7-2 with TRBJ2-3, with 7 bases fitting TRBD2. J was trimmed by 2 bases and V by 5 bases; bases with no gene match: 7. The CDR3 contains 15 residues. Germline V gene lookup returns CDR1 SGHTA and CDR2 FQGNSA. The CDR3 sequence: CASSPRAGPTDTQYF. CDR3 DNA sequence: TGTGCCAGCAGCCCCCGAGCGGGGCCCACAGATACGCAGTATTTT.

This clone was counted once. In DNA, the CDR3 is TGCACCAGCAGCCATGGCAGGGCATCCTATAATTCACCCCTCCACTTT. Protein product: CTSSHGRASYNSPLHF. The chain joins TRBV1 to TRBJ1-6; TRBD1 reflects the table's D call only, with no check against the DNA. TRBV1 is tagged as a pseudogene. The CDR3 has 16 amino acids.

This chain uses TRBV10-2 with TRBJ2-1, with TRBD2 as a possible D gene (6 bases). Looked up from germline, CDR1 is WSHSY and CDR2 is SAAADI. CDR3 length: 13 amino acids. Between the trimmed V and J ends, which lost 8 bases and 7 bases, there was a span of 15 bases. In DNA form, the CDR3 reads TGCGCCAGCGGCCCTGGGGCGGGAAATGAGCAGTTCTTC. Encoded protein: CASGPGAGNEQFF.

The rearrangement links TRBV7-2 to TRBJ1-3, with 8 bases lining up with TRBD1. This CDR3 is 14 amino acids long. The germline gives CDR1 SGHTA, CDR2 FQGNSA. With V trimmed by 5 bases and J by 2 bases, 2 bases remained unmatched. DNA for the CDR3: TGTGCCAGCAGCCCAGGGGGCCCTGGAAACACCATATATTTT. Translated: CASSPGGPGNTIYF.

Comments on this clone: Relative to the germline gene, one junction end is altered; a read error may explain this. V and J are TRBV3-1 (or the pseudogene TRBV3-2) and TRBJ1-2; 11 bases fit TRBD1. In germline, CDR1 is LGHDT, CDR2 YNNKEL (reference sequence). CDR3 length: 15 amino acids. The CDR3 DNA follows: TGTGCCAGCAGCCAAGATGGGAGGACAGGGGGCAGTGGAGAGTTC. This encodes CASSQDGRTGGSGEF.

This chain connects TRBV29-1 to TRBJ2-5, with a possible D match to TRBD2 (6 bases). This CDR3 is built from 13 residues. V was shortened by 6 bases and J by 1 base, with 12 bases between the two germline ends. The germline V gene has CDR1 SQVTM and CDR2 ANQGSEA. This chain's CDR3 is CSVAGTAQETQYF. The CDR3 region has the DNA TGCAGCGTGGCCGGGACTGCCCAAGAGACCCAGTACTTC.

The J gene is TRBJ1-3, the V gene TRBV18; D not certain. The CDR3 is 15 amino acids. Germline V gives CDR1 KGHSH, CDR2 LQKENI. V lost 0 bases and J 3 bases, leaving 9 bases between the germline ends. The CDR3 is CASSPPPGFGNTIYF. In nucleotides, the CDR3 is TGTGCCAGCTCACCACCGCCGGGTTTTGGAAACACCATATATTTT.

The V and J genes are TRBV11-2 and TRBJ1-2; D remains unclear. This CDR3 is built from 11 residues. The ends were cut back, 1 base at V and 8 bases at J, with 5 bases in the middle. CDR1 is SGHAT, CDR2 FQNNGV, per germline. Here the CDR3 reads CASSLVVGYTF. Written as DNA, the CDR3 is TGTGCCAGCAGCTTAGTAGTGGGCTACACCTTC.

The V gene is TRBV7-2, the J gene TRBJ2-7, with 7 bases that match TRBD2. Germline CDR1 SGHTA, CDR2 FQGNSA. The V and J ends lost 5 bases and 0 bases, in that order; junction bases with no gene match: 10. This CDR3 is built from 16 residues. CDR3 in amino acids: CASSPLLGGGSYEQYF. The CDR3 DNA reads TGTGCCAGCAGCCCCCTTCTGGGGGGGGGCTCCTACGAGCAGTACTTC.

The chain recombines TRBV27 with TRBJ1-5; TRBD1 might be the D (5 bases). The germline gives CDR1 MNHEY, CDR2 SMNVEV (reference sequence). V was clipped by 3 bases and J by 7 bases, with 13 bases between them. CDR3 size: 14 residues. The CDR3 nucleotides read TGTGCCAGCAGTTTTCTTACCCAGGGCCAGCCCCAGCATTTT. Protein: CASSFLTQGQPQHF.

This rearrangement joins TRBV11-2 to TRBJ1-5; 7 nucleotides agree with TRBD1. The junction had 1 base not matched to a gene; V was cut back by 5 bases and J by 0 bases. The CDR3 loop spans 14 amino acids. Germline values: CDR1 SGHAT, CDR2 FQNNGV. The CDR3 DNA follows: TGTGCCAGCAGCCAGGGGGATAGCAATCAGCCCCAGCATTTT. It is translated as CASSQGDSNQPQHF.

The rearrangement uses TRBV3-1 (or the pseudogene TRBV3-2) and TRBJ1-2, with D uncertain. From germline, CDR1 is LGHDT and CDR2 YNNKEL (reference sequence). The CDR3 has 13 amino acids. Trimming shortened V by 1 base and J by 6 bases, and 9 bases separated the two germline ends. The CDR3 region is CASSQALGDGYTF. Written as DNA, the CDR3 is TGTGCCAGCAGCCAAGCGCTCGGGGATGGCTACACCTTC.